This T cell receptor beta chain was sequenced during a study of vaccination and CD4 T cells after COVID-19. Sequence data for DNA of cultured CD4+ T cells were generated by the Oncomine TCR Beta short-read assay. One entry per CDR3 protein results from TCRdb running MiXCR on the PCR reads. The table has fewer than 20,000 distinct CDR3 sequences, just under 30% seen once; the top ten hold roughly 18%. A note on this clonotype: Its antigen is unidentified.

Treatment defined: approximately nine-day PBMC culture with coronavirus spike peptide pools or control peptides (ViraFEST assay). This receptor was identified in a human donor with COVID-19. The sample taken for sequencing was cultured CD4+ T cells from blood.

The CDR3 region is CASSYEGPQPQHF. CDR3 in DNA: TGTGCCAGCAGTTACGAGGGTCCTCAGCCCCAGCATTTT. The V gene is TRBV6-2 or TRBV6-3, the J gene TRBJ1-5; D remains ambiguous. Per the germline V gene, CDR1 is MNHEY and CDR2 is SVGEGT. V lost 2 bases and J 6 bases, leaving 8 bases between the germline ends. This CDR3 region has 13 residues.